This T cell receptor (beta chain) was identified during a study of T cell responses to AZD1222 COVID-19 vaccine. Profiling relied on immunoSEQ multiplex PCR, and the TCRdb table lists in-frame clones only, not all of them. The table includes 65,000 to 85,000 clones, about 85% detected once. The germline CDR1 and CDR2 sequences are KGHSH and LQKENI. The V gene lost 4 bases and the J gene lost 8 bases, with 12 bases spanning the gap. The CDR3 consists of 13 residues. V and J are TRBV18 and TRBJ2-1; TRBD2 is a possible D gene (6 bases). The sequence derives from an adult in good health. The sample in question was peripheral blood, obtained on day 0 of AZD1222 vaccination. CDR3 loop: CASSLGLNDEQFF. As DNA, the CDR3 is TGTGCCAGCTCACTGGGACTTAATGATGAGCAGTTCTTC. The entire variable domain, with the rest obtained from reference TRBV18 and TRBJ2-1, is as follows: NAGVMQNPRHLVRRRGQEARLRCSPMKGHSHVYWYRQLPEEGLKFMVYLQKENIIDESGMPKERFSAEFPKEGPSILRIQQVVRGDSAAYFCASSLGLNDEQFFGPGTRLTVL.